The 21 T cell receptor beta chains given below trace back to one sample, sequenced in a study of blood T cell repertoires in COVID-19. The assay was immunoSEQ multiplex PCR, and TCRdb's table has in-frame clones only and misses some. The repertoire has around 140,000 clones, around 86% of them found once; the top ten carry about 11%. Source material: PBMCs or T cells enriched from blood (not recorded which). Receptor source: a man between 60 and 70 years old who had recovered from COVID-19.

Details on this clone: This sample includes further DNA sequences coding for the same CDR3. J is TRBJ1-6 and V is TRBV5-1; D might be TRBD1 (5 bases). Germline V CDR1 and CDR2: SGHRS, YFSETQ. V was pared by 4 bases and J by 1 base, with 9 bases between. The length of the CDR3 is 15 residues. This CDR3 is CASSLRGSYNSPLHF. The CDR3 region has the DNA TGCGCCAGCAGCCTTCGGGGGTCCTATAATTCACCCCTCCACTTT.

With respect to this clone: The sample holds other DNA sequences that translate to the same CDR3. The J gene is TRBJ1-5, the V gene TRBV29-1, with 8 bases identical to TRBD1. The CDR3 is 12 amino acids. V trimming: 6 bases; J trimming: 4 bases; junction bases outside the gene matches: 2. CDR1 and CDR2 (germline): SQVTM, ANQGSEA. CDR3 amino acids: CSVRTGNQPQHF. The DNA for the CDR3 is TGCAGCGTCCGGACAGGGAATCAGCCCCAGCATTTT.

This clone was picked up a small number of times. The chain links TRBV5-1 to TRBJ2-1; 11 bases align to TRBD1. Germline V lookup: CDR1 SGHRS, CDR2 YFSETQ. Unmatched junction bases numbered 3, after V lost 1 base and J lost 9 bases. This CDR3 region has 14 residues. The CDR3 region is CASSLWGTGGEQFF. The DNA of the CDR3 is TGCGCCAGCAGCTTGTGGGGGACAGGGGGTGAGCAGTTCTTC.

In this sample, this clone turned up once. This sequence joins TRBV6-5 and TRBJ2-7; TRBD1 aligns across 7 bases. V was clipped by 6 bases and J by 2 bases; unmatched bases: 4. The CDR3 length is 13 residues. Germline V gene lookup returns CDR1 MNHEY and CDR2 SVGAGI. The CDR3 coding sequence is TGTGCCAGCAGGTTAGGGACAGCCTACGAGCAGTACTTC. Translating gives CASRLGTAYEQYF.

This clone was seen once. The chain's CDR3 is CASSFNREYQPQHF. CDR3 coding DNA: TGTGCCAGTAGTTTCAACAGGGAGTACCAGCCCCAGCATTTT. V and J are TRBV19 and TRBJ1-5, with D possibly being TRBD1 (6 bases). Germline V gives CDR1 LNHDA, CDR2 SQIVND (reference sequence). The ends were cut back, 5 bases at V and 7 bases at J, with 15 bases in the middle. The CDR3 runs to 14 residues.

Note on this clone: At one of its ends the junction is not consistent with the germline gene, which may arise from a read error. The V gene is TRBV7-8, the J gene TRBJ1-1; D gene uncertain. Germline CDR1 and CDR2: SGHVS and FQNEAQ. The CDR3 runs 16 residues. CDR3 sequence: CASSLGSRGTNTEAFF. The CDR3 nucleotides read TGTGCCAGCAGTTTAGGTTCTCGAGGAACGAACACTGAAGCTTTCTTT.

The J gene is TRBJ1-2, the V gene TRBV2; TRBD1 aligns across 11 bases. The CDR3 is 15 amino acids. Germline CDR1 reads SNHLY; CDR2 reads FYNNEI. The V segment lost 7 bases and the J segment 5 bases; nucleotides outside the gene matches: 9. The CDR3 protein is CASTPGGTGGYGYTF. CDR3 sequence (DNA): TGTGCCAGCACCCCTGGAGGGACAGGGGGTTATGGCTACACCTTC. Together with reference TRBV2 and TRBJ1-2, the CDR3 gives the full variable domain: EPEVTQTPSHQVTQMGQEVILRCVPISNHLYFYWYRQILGQKVEFLVSFYNNEISEKSEIFDDQFSVERPDGSNFTLKIRSTKLEDSAMYFCASTPGGTGGYGYTFGSGTRLTVV.

This clone came up once. This rearrangement joins TRBV7-6 to TRBJ2-5; D may be TRBD2 (5 bases). The CDR3 runs to 13 residues. Trimming pared 0 bases from V and 5 bases from J, leaving 7 bases between. Germline CDR1 is SGHVS and CDR2 is FNYEAQ. This CDR3 is CASSLAGGETQYF. DNA for the CDR3: TGTGCCAGCAGCTTAGCGGGCGGGGAGACCCAGTACTTC. The full variable domain, in which reference TRBV7-6 and TRBJ2-5 provide the parts outside the CDR3, is GAGVSQSPRYKVTKRGQDVALRCDPISGHVSLYWYRQALGQGPEFLTYFNYEAQQDKSGLPNDRFSAERPEGSISTLTIQRTEQRDSAMYRCASSLAGGETQYFGPGTRLLVL.

The chain joins TRBV19 to TRBJ1-3, with a tentative D call TRBD1 (6 bases). The CDR3 contains 17 residues. The germline V gene has CDR1 LNHDA and CDR2 SQIVND (reference sequence). The V and J ends lost 8 bases and 2 bases respectively, with 22 bases between them. CDR3: CASSRRDKRNAGNTIYF. CDR3 coding DNA: TGTGCCAGTTCGCGCCGGGACAAGAGAAACGCTGGAAACACCATATATTTT.

The chain joins TRBV28 to TRBJ1-1; D is unclear. The CDR3 covers 15 residues. Germline CDR1 and CDR2: MDHEN and SYDVKM. Trimming cost V 4 bases and J 4 bases, with 16 bases left between them. The CDR3 loop reads CASSSPPRRGTEAFF. The DNA of the CDR3 is TGTGCCAGCAGTTCGCCGCCGAGGCGGGGCACTGAAGCTTTCTTT. Drawing the rest from reference TRBV28 and TRBJ1-1, the complete variable domain is DVKVTQSSRYLVKRTGEKVFLECVQDMDHENMFWYRQDPGLGLRLIYFSYDVKMKEKGDIPEGYSVSREKKERFSLILESASTNQTSMYLCASSSPPRRGTEAFFGQGTRLTVV.

This sequence joins TRBV9 and TRBJ2-1, with 12 bases matching TRBD2. With V trimmed by 1 base and J by 6 bases, 2 bases remained unmatched. There are 15 residues in the CDR3. CDR1 and CDR2 (germline): SGDLS, YYNGEE. CDR3 residues: CASSVTSGGPNEQFF. For the CDR3, the DNA is TGTGCCAGCAGCGTAACTAGCGGGGGGCCCAATGAGCAGTTCTTC.

The V and J genes are TRBV9 and TRBJ2-7; D may be TRBD2 (6 bases). This CDR3 region has 15 residues. Germline values: CDR1 SGDLS, CDR2 YYNGEE. Trimming stripped 4 bases from V and 1 base from J, with 15 bases between. As DNA, the CDR3 is TGTGCCAGCAGCTCGCGGGGCAGCTCTTCCTACGAGCAGTACTTC. Translated, it gives CASSSRGSSSYEQYF. Complete variable domain (other parts from reference TRBV9 and TRBJ2-7): DSGVTQTPKHLITATGQRVTLRCSPRSGDLSVYWYQQSLDQGLQFLIQYYNGEERAKGNILERFSAQQFPDLHSELNLSSLELGDSALYFCASSSRGSSSYEQYFGPGTRLTVT.

The rearrangement joins TRBV5-6 to TRBJ2-1, with D perhaps matching TRBD1 (6 bases). Germline CDR1 SGHDT, CDR2 YYEEEE. Trimming cost V 4 bases and J 4 bases, with 21 bases left between them. The CDR3 length is 17 residues. The CDR3 DNA sequence: TGTGCCAGCAGCCCGACCCTGGACAGCCAAAGGTACAATGAGCAGTTCTTC. Translating it yields CASSPTLDSQRYNEQFF. The full variable domain, rest sourced from reference TRBV5-6 and TRBJ2-1, is DAGVTQSPTHLIKTRGQQVTLRCSPKSGHDTVSWYQQALGQGPQFIFQYYEEEERQRGNFPDRFSGHQFPNYSSELNVNALLLGDSALYLCASSPTLDSQRYNEQFFGPGTRLTVL.

This clone occurred once. The chain links TRBV3-1 (or the pseudogene TRBV3-2) to TRBJ2-7; tentatively, D is TRBD1 (6 bases). The CDR3 consists of 12 residues. Trimming took 11 bases from V and 1 from J, leaving 12 bases between them. CDR1 is LGHDT and CDR2 is YNNKEL in the germline V gene (reference sequence). The CDR3 DNA reads as TGTGCCCTCGGACAGAAATCCTACGAGCAGTACTTC. Translating it yields CALGQKSYEQYF.

In this sample, this clone turned up once. Other DNA sequences in this sample translate to the same CDR3. The V call is TRBV2, the J call TRBJ2-2, with a possible D match to TRBD1 (5 bases). Germline V gene data show CDR1 as SNHLY and CDR2 as FYNNEI. The CDR3 spans 14 residues. V was clipped by 2 bases and J by 5 bases, with 9 bases between them. This CDR3 reads CASSERQITGELFF. The CDR3 DNA reads as TGTGCCAGCAGTGAACGACAGATAACCGGGGAGCTGTTTTTT. The full variable domain, in which reference TRBV2 and TRBJ2-2 provide the parts outside the CDR3, is EPEVTQTPSHQVTQMGQEVILRCVPISNHLYFYWYRQILGQKVEFLVSFYNNEISEKSEIFDDQFSVERPDGSNFTLKIRSTKLEDSAMYFCASSERQITGELFFGEGSRLTVL.

V usage is TRBV14 and J usage is TRBJ2-3; D possibly corresponds to TRBD2 (5 bases). Germline V CDR1 and CDR2: SGHDN, FVKESK. The V gene lost 5 bases and the J gene lost 6 bases, with 18 bases spanning the gap. The CDR3 sequence is 15 residues long. CDR3 protein: CASSIQKVWEDTQYF. The CDR3 DNA follows: TGTGCCAGCAGCATACAGAAGGTATGGGAGGATACGCAGTATTTT.

The chain employs TRBV18 and TRBJ2-7, with 10 bases aligning to TRBD1. The CDR3 consists of 15 residues. Looked up from germline, CDR1 is KGHSH and CDR2 is LQKENI. Germline trimming cut 2 bases from V and 3 bases from J; bases unmatched to any gene: 4. CDR3 bases: TGTGCCAGCTCACCAGGGACAGGGGATATCTACGAGCAGTACTTC. Translation: CASSPGTGDIYEQYF. The full variable domain, rest sourced from reference TRBV18 and TRBJ2-7, is NAGVMQNPRHLVRRRGQEARLRCSPMKGHSHVYWYRQLPEEGLKFMVYLQKENIIDESGMPKERFSAEFPKEGPSILRIQQVVRGDSAAYFCASSPGTGDIYEQYFGPGTRLTVT.

The chain employs TRBV3-1 (or the pseudogene TRBV3-2) and TRBJ1-1; 8 positions agree with TRBD1. Germline CDR1 LGHDT, CDR2 YNNKEL (reference sequence). J was trimmed by 10 bases and V by 4 bases; bases with no gene match: 8. The CDR3 is 13 amino acids. CDR3 loop: CASSPHRQGAAFF. CDR3 in DNA: TGTGCCAGCAGCCCCCACCGCCAGGGGGCAGCTTTCTTT.

The chain couples TRBV6-5 to TRBJ2-3; 8 bases line up with TRBD1. V trimming: 0 bases; J trimming: 9 bases; junction bases outside the gene matches: 11. Germline-derived CDR1 and CDR2 are MNHEY and SVGAGI. The CDR3 loop spans 16 amino acids. The CDR3 here is CASSYSTPGGAGTQYF. The CDR3 DNA follows: TGTGCCAGCAGTTACTCGACCCCAGGGGGCGCGGGGACGCAGTATTTT.

The CDR3 nucleotides read TGTGCCAGCAGCTCCGGAGGAGCGGGCAGCTACGAGCAGTACTTC. It codes for CASSSGGAGSYEQYF. The chain joins TRBV5-5 to TRBJ2-7, with D tentatively TRBD2 (6 bases). V lost 3 bases to trimming and J lost 3 bases, with 16 bases between them. Per germline, CDR1 SGHKS and CDR2 YYEKEE (reference sequence). CDR3 size: 15 residues. The whole variable domain, remainder taken from reference TRBV5-5 and TRBJ2-7, is DAGVTQSPTHLIKTRGQQVTLRCSPISGHKSVSWYQQVLGQGPQFIFQYYEKEERGRGNFPDRFSARQFPNYSSELNVNALLLGDSALYLCASSSGGAGSYEQYFGPGTRLTVT.

The rearrangement uses TRBV21-1 and TRBJ1-6; the table gives TRBD1 as D, unverified against the DNA. TRBV21-1 is a pseudogene locus. This CDR3 has 13 residues. CDR3 nucleotide sequence: TGTGCCAGCAGCAAAGACAGGGTGGGGACCCTCCACTTT. It codes for CASSKDRVGTLHF.